This T cell receptor beta chain was recorded in a study of identical twins. A universal primer site was added by template switching, and unique molecular identifiers were carried by the cDNA. TCRdb used MiXCR to reprocess the 5' RACE reads, holding one entry per CDR3 protein. The data contain around 530,000 distinct CDR3 sequences, roughly 15% of them seen just once; the ten biggest clones take up 0.44%. Healthy Caucasians provided all donations. Overall study findings and caveats: Zero-insertion results could be subject to partial confounding by invariant MAIT and iNKT cells.

The CDR3 has 16 amino acids. CDR1 SGHRS and CDR2 YFSETQ come from the germline V gene. In its sample, this clonotype was seen once. Its specificity is unknown. At one of its ends the junction is not consistent with the germline gene, which may arise from a read error. These same records also appear under a second study, on yellow fever vaccine responses in identical twins.

The sequence was obtained from a woman aged 18-29 years in good health. The chain combines TRBV5-1 with TRBJ2-3, with 7 bases matching TRBD2. The sequenced material came from CD4+ T cells sorted from blood. The CDR3 region has the DNA TGCGCCAGCAGCTTGGGTACCGGGGGGAGCACAGATATGCAGTATTTT. Protein sequence: CASSLGTGGSTDMQYF.